This TCR beta chain was recovered during a study of cytomegalovirus exposure and HLA in healthy donors. Study-wide results and caveats: Sequencing likely generated an artifact that appeared as a cluster of highly shared sequence variants. HLA allele associations emerged for some 16,000 TCR beta sequences in a later analysis, at 0.05 false discovery rate.

A word on this clone: What it binds is unknown.

The PCR contained 60 Vbeta and 13 Jbeta primers. Sequencing was performed with immunoSEQ multiplex PCR; in TCRdb, only in-frame clones are kept and a portion is missing. The sample includes approximately 99,000 clones, about 79% of them seen just once. With V trimmed by 8 bases and J by 5 bases, 9 bases remained unmatched. The CDR3 is 14 residues long. Germline lookup yields CDR1 MNHEY and CDR2 SVGAGI. Sequencing used PBMCs. The receptor was derived from a male donor in good health and CMV-seropositive. The chain is built from TRBV6-5 and TRBJ1-1, with 9 nucleotides matching TRBD1. CDR3 sequence: CASGNRGQGTEAFF. CDR3 DNA sequence: TGTGCCAGCGGAAACAGGGGGCAAGGGACTGAAGCTTTCTTT.